This TCR beta chain emerged from a study of blood T cell repertoires in COVID-19. The wider study: Samples of COVID-19 (acute and convalescent) were obtained from the United States, Italy and Spain.

Germline assignment: CDR1 SGHTA and CDR2 FQGNSA. CDR3 size: 14 residues. V dropped 5 bases and J dropped 7 bases, with 14 bases sitting between them. Followed over time, Seattle patients had been enrolled while infection was active. In the original processing: Amplification with reference gene primers provided the estimates of nucleated cell counts. The repertoire was sequenced with immunoSEQ multiplex PCR; TCRdb's copy has only in-frame clones and lacks some. That table gives V, J and clone size, and the DNA gave D and trimming. This sample has hundreds of thousands of clones, with roughly nine tenths found just once.

The rearrangement uses TRBV7-2 and TRBJ2-2; D may be TRBD2 (5 bases). The sequenced material came from peripheral blood. This TCR was recovered from a woman aged 30 to 39 with COVID-19, enrolled during active disease. The CDR3 sequence: CASSDLPGYGELFF. The DNA for the CDR3 is TGTGCCAGCAGCGATCTCCCGGGGTACGGGGAGCTGTTTTTT. Variable domain in full (rest from reference TRBV7-2 and TRBJ2-2): GAGVSQSPSNKVTEKGKDVELRCDPISGHTALYWYRQSLGQGLEFLIYFQGNSAPDKSGLPSDRFSAERTGGSVSTLTIQRTQQEDSAVYLCASSDLPGYGELFFGEGSRLTVL.